The 21 T cell receptor beta chains presented below share a single source sample, sequenced in a study of T cells in Graves' hyperthyroidism and ophthalmopathy. Amplification of TCR beta CDR3 regions was performed using RNA transcripts as template. Carried out on the TCR CDR3, a first-round RT-PCR used the HTBI primer set. TCRdb passed the multiplex PCR reads through MiXCR, listing each CDR3 protein once. The sample lists hundreds of thousands of distinct CDR3 sequences, 11% to 15% seen once, with roughly a tenth in the top ten. Sequenced: blood. Every receptor here comes from a woman under 30 with Graves' hyperthyroidism.

This clonotype was detected a few times. This sequence joins TRBV28 and TRBJ1-3, with D unclear. Germline CDR1 and CDR2: MDHEN and SYDVKM. The CDR3 is 13 residues long. V gave up 3 bases and J gave up 1 base, with 4 bases separating them. The CDR3 spells CASSLVSGNTIYF. Here the CDR3 DNA reads TGTGCCAGCAGTTTGGTGTCTGGAAACACCATATATTTT.

This clonotype was recorded at least ten times. The gene calls are TRBV18 and TRBJ2-7, with D possibly TRBD2 on 6 matching bases. The ends were cut back, 6 bases at V and 1 base at J, with 13 bases in the middle. Germline-derived CDR1 and CDR2 are KGHSH and LQKENI. The CDR3 is 14 residues long. The CDR3 nucleotides read TGTGCCAGCTCGGCTATCCGGGAGTCCTACGAGCAGTACTTC. Translation: CASSAIRESYEQYF.

CDR3 residues: CATSRDVGYGYTF. CDR3 DNA sequence: TGTGCCACCAGCAGAGACGTCGGCTATGGCTACACCTTC. The chain employs TRBV15 and TRBJ1-2; D unresolved. V was cut by 0 bases and J by 4 bases, with 6 bases left in between. This CDR3 is built from 13 residues. CDR1 and CDR2 (germline): LNHNV, YYDKDF (reference sequence).

This clonotype was counted a few times. J is TRBJ1-6 and V is TRBV20-1; D perhaps matches TRBD1 (6 bases). Trimming shortened V by 6 bases and J by 4 bases, and 19 bases separated the two germline ends. CDR3 length: 16 residues. Germline loops: CDR1 DFQATT, CDR2 SNEGSKA (reference sequence). Here the CDR3 DNA reads TGCAGTGCCGAAAGGGGGGCAGCGTCTTATAATTCACCCCTCCACTTT. Encoded protein: CSAERGAASYNSPLHF.

This clonotype was detected a few times. A much larger clone sits a single nucleotide away, making a read error possible. The gene calls are TRBV11-2 and TRBJ2-7; perhaps TRBD1 as D (6 bases). The CDR3 length is 17 residues. Germline V CDR1 and CDR2: SGHAT, FQNNGV. V dropped 5 bases and J dropped 3 bases, with 23 bases sitting between them. As DNA, the CDR3 is TGTGCCAGCAGCCTCCTACAGGGCAGCTCGGGGAGCTACGAGCAGTACTTC. Protein product: CASSLLQGSSGSYEQYF.

This clonotype was recorded many times. The chain links TRBV5-1 to TRBJ2-2; unclear D gene. There are 14 residues in the CDR3. The V gene's germline CDR1 is SGHRS and CDR2 YFSETQ. Trimming pared 1 base from V and 4 bases from J, leaving 8 bases between. In nucleotides, the CDR3 is TGCGCCAGCAGCTTGCCCGCGAGCACCGGGGAGCTGTTTTTT. This encodes CASSLPASTGELFF.

This clonotype was seen at least ten times. J is TRBJ1-2 and V is TRBV11-1; 9 positions agree with TRBD1. J was trimmed by 6 bases and V by 1 base; bases with no gene match: 9. The CDR3 runs to 16 residues. Looked up from germline, CDR1 is SGHAT and CDR2 is FQDESV (reference sequence). CDR3 in amino acids: CASSLVGTGSRHGYTF. The CDR3 coding sequence is TGTGCCAGCAGCTTAGTCGGGACAGGGAGCCGACATGGCTACACCTTC.

This chain connects TRBV11-2 to TRBJ2-1; no reliable D call. Per germline, CDR1 SGHAT and CDR2 FQNNGV. This CDR3 region has 13 residues. V was cut by 3 bases and J by 9 bases, with 12 bases left in between. The CDR3 sequence is CASSFRILGEQFF. Here the CDR3 DNA reads TGTGCCAGCAGCTTTCGTATCTTGGGTGAGCAGTTCTTC.

This clonotype came up a few times. J is TRBJ2-7 and V is TRBV7-9; tentatively, D is TRBD1 (5 bases). V dropped 4 bases and J dropped 3 bases, with 28 bases sitting between them. The CDR3 extends over 19 amino acids. Per the germline V gene, CDR1 is SEHNR and CDR2 is FQNEAQ (reference sequence). CDR3 bases: TGTGCCAGCAGCTCCACCTGGGGCGGAAGACGGAACCAGGGCTACGAGCAGTACTTC. Protein sequence: CASSSTWGGRRNQGYEQYF.

This clonotype turned up a few times. The chain recombines TRBV20-1 with TRBJ1-1, with D unclear. The CDR3 consists of 12 residues. Germline V gene lookup returns CDR1 DFQATT and CDR2 SNEGSKA (reference sequence). V lost 0 bases to trimming and J lost 5 bases, with 7 bases between them. The chain's CDR3 is CSARDMTTEAFF. The CDR3 nucleotides are TGCAGTGCTAGAGATATGACTACTGAAGCTTTCTTT.

This clonotype was detected a few times. CDR3 bases: TGTGCCAGCAGTCCGTCGACCTGGGAGCAGTACTTC. Protein: CASSPSTWEQYF. This sequence joins TRBV6-1 and TRBJ2-7, with D uncertain. V lost 5 bases and J 7 bases, leaving 12 bases between the germline ends. CDR1 and CDR2 (germline): MNHNS, SASEGT. CDR3 size: 12 residues.

This clonotype was observed a few times. The chain is built from TRBV6-1 and TRBJ2-1; no clear D gene. Per germline, CDR1 MNHNS and CDR2 SASEGT. Trimming took off 0 bases at V and 3 bases at J, with 12 bases between the two ends. The CDR3 is 16 residues long. The CDR3 is CASSEALSAYYNEQFF. The CDR3 region has the DNA TGTGCCAGCAGTGAAGCGCTGAGCGCCTACTACAATGAGCAGTTCTTC.

This clonotype was counted ten times or more. The J gene is TRBJ2-5, the V gene TRBV29-1, with D perhaps TRBD1 or TRBD2 (6 bases each). Germline CDR1 reads SQVTM; CDR2 reads ANQGSEA. The V gene lost 4 bases and the J gene lost 5 bases, with 11 bases spanning the gap. The CDR3 consists of 12 residues. CDR3 sequence reads: CSVGGGSETQYF. The CDR3 DNA reads as TGCAGCGTTGGAGGGGGGAGCGAGACCCAGTACTTC.

This clonotype was counted many times. The rearrangement joins TRBV30 to TRBJ1-2; the D gene is possibly TRBD1 (5 bases). This CDR3 is 13 amino acids long. Germline CDR1 and CDR2: GTSNPN and SVGIG (reference sequence). V was trimmed by 4 bases and J by 4 bases, leaving 13 bases between them. This chain's CDR3 is CAWNQGSIYGYTF. The CDR3 DNA sequence: TGTGCCTGGAACCAGGGATCGATCTATGGCTACACCTTC.

CDR3 nucleotide sequence: TGTGCCAGCCGGACAGTCACTGAAGCTTTCTTT. Its translation is CASRTVTEAFF. The chain employs TRBV7-8 and TRBJ1-1; a weak D match, TRBD1 (6 bases). Trimming took 8 bases from V and 4 from J, leaving 8 bases between them. The CDR3 has 11 residues. CDR1 and CDR2 from the germline V gene are SGHVS and FQNEAQ.

Ten or more counts support this clonotype. Because the CDR3's place on the DNA is in doubt, the DNA is left out and the CDR3 is given as listed by TCRdb. The chain combines TRBV12-3 or TRBV12-4 with TRBJ2-7. The CDR3 is made up of 13 amino acids, end residues included. CDR3 loop: CASSSSDVGEQYF.

This clonotype was observed many times. The rearrangement uses TRBV12-3 or TRBV12-4 and TRBJ2-7; no definite D call. This CDR3 region has 13 residues. Trimming took 6 bases from V and 2 from J, leaving 11 bases between them. The CDR3 is CASSPKAPYEQYF. For the CDR3, the DNA is TGTGCCAGCAGCCCCAAGGCGCCCTACGAGCAGTACTTC.

The sample holds a few counts of this clonotype. The rearrangement links TRBV9 to TRBJ2-3; 8 bases are shared with TRBD2. The germline V gene has CDR1 SGDLS and CDR2 YYNGEE. V dropped 4 bases and J dropped 4; count of bases not matched to a gene: 11. The CDR3 covers 16 residues. The CDR3, as DNA: TGTGCCAGCAGCTCCTCCTACGGGAGGGCCGCAGATACGCAGTATTTT. Protein: CASSSSYGRAADTQYF.

This clonotype was observed many times. This chain joins TRBV30 and TRBJ1-1, with D possibly being TRBD1 (5 bases). CDR3 length: 13 amino acids. V lost 2 bases and J lost 6, with 13 bases in between. Germline loops: CDR1 GTSNPN, CDR2 SVGIG (reference sequence). CDR3: CAWSPVLGAEAFF. The CDR3 DNA reads TGTGCCTGGAGTCCTGTATTAGGGGCTGAAGCTTTCTTT.

This clonotype was observed at least ten times. The V and J genes are TRBV6-5 and TRBJ1-1; D is perhaps TRBD1 (6 bases). The CDR3 contains 14 residues. Trimming pared 2 bases from V and 1 base from J, leaving 8 bases between. Germline lookup yields CDR1 MNHEY and CDR2 SVGAGI. CDR3 in amino acids: CASSYVTGNTEAFF. DNA of the CDR3: TGTGCCAGCAGTTACGTGACAGGGAACACTGAAGCTTTCTTT.

The J gene is TRBJ2-1, the V gene TRBV19; 10 bases match TRBD2. CDR3 length: 17 amino acids. Trimming at V came to 3 bases and at J to 4 bases, leaving 9 bases not matched to a gene. Looked up from germline, CDR1 is LNHDA and CDR2 is SQIVND (reference sequence). The CDR3 loop is CASSMASGSGHYNEQFF. The CDR3 DNA reads as TGTGCCAGTAGTATGGCTAGCGGGAGTGGGCATTACAATGAGCAGTTCTTC.